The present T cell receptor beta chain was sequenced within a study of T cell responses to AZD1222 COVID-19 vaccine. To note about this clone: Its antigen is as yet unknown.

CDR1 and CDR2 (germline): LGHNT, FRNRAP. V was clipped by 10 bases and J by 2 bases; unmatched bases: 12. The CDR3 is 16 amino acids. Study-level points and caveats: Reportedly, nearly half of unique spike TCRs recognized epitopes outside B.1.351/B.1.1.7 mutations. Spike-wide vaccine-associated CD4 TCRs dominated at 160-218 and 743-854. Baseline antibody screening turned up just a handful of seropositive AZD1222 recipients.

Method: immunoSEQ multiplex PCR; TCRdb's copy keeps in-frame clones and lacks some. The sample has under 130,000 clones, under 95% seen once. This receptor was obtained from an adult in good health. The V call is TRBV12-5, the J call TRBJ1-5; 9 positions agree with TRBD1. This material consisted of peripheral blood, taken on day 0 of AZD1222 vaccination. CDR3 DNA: TGTGCTACGACTTTAACAGGGGGCCGGGGCAATCAGCCCCAGCATTTT. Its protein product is CATTLTGGRGNQPQHF.